Given below is one T cell receptor beta chain in context. It lacks a known antigen. Base qualities are not provided; no much larger clone lies one nucleotide away. The germline V gene provides CDR1 MGHRA and CDR2 YSYEKL. The CDR3, cysteine through phenylalanine, is 15 amino acids long. CDR3 DNA is the only sequence kept; it has 45 bases, read in frame from the first base. At the junction V is shortened by 0 bases and J by 6 bases, with 11 bases in between. Enrolling through a virtual design, the prospective study's participants ranged in age from roughly 18 to 90 years and lived across 20 to 30 United States geographic areas. To assign participants to cohorts, the prospective study relied on clinical history that participants themselves reported in a screening survey and a study questionnaire. For ImmuneRACE Cohort 3, a participant was defined as recovered based on two consecutive negative NP/OP PCR tests, clearance by a healthcare professional, or resolution of symptoms. In the prospective study, whole blood, serum and a nasopharyngeal or oropharyngeal swab were collected from each participant by mobile phlebotomists. Additional blood draws and questionnaires over an approximately two-month period could optionally be provided by prospective study participants. Blood samples from the prospective study were shipped frozen or at room temperature prior to DNA extraction.

The data were taken from a study of blood T cell repertoires in COVID-19 (dated by TCRdb to 2018 to 2021). About the full investigation: The collaborator samples originated in the United States, Italy and Spain and spanned the acute and convalescent phases of COVID-19. The prospective study material was composed of cDNA or gDNA derived from T cells, B-cell-depleted T cells, or PBMCs. Subjects who had been exposed to COVID-19, were actively infected with it, or had recovered from it provided the deeply sampled blood TCRbeta repertoires that made up the dataset. The repertoires were made available in a free public database intended to serve as a resource for research on the immune response to SARS-CoV-2. Samples came from the ongoing ImmuneRACE study (first 160 participants) plus 1,254 subjects from 6 global collaborators. A de-identified subject ID, COVID-19 status, age in years and sex were almost always included in the sample metadata. HLA class I and class II types, where available, came from metadata supplied by the sample provider rather than from assay-based typing. The full study reports these points: The quantity of clinical and demographic metadata differed by source and by participant and was supplied without curation.

TCRbeta CDR3 regions were amplified from genomic DNA using the immunoSEQ Assay, a bias-controlled multiplex PCR. Per the authors' processing: Nucleated cell counts per sample were estimated from amplification of reference gene primers within the assay. To quantify the absolute abundance of each unique TCRbeta CDR3 rearrangement, sequence reads were collapsed and filtered. For each sample, productive Simpson clonality was calculated as the square root of Simpson's diversity index over productive rearrangements. TCRdb obtained this table from immuneACCESS and retained in-frame rearrangements with V and J assigned. These tables miss some clones; where compared with another copy, unresolved V genes account for less than half of the shortfall, and the remainder is unexplained. D and trimming were read from the DNA, whereas the V and J calls and clone size are those reported in that table. In this sample the table shows about 250,000 clones, roughly 88% of which occur a single time. The ten top clones hold 3.5% to 5.5% of the sample.

The sequence was collected from a woman aged 25-40 years who had recovered from COVID-19. Sequencing was done on a sample of PBMCs or T cells enriched from blood (not recorded which). This receptor chain uses TRBV4-1 and TRBJ1-4; TRBD1 could be the D gene, as 5 bases match. At the DNA level, the sequence is TGCGCCAGCAGCCAAGAGTGGGGGGGGGATGAAAAACTGTTTTTT. It codes for CASSQEWGGDEKLFF.